Listed below are T cell receptor beta chains from one sample, sequenced in a study of shared clonotypes between healthy human individuals. The assay was immunoSEQ multiplex PCR, and TCRdb's table has in-frame clones only and misses some. There are roughly 2.4 million clones in the sample; approximately 95% occur only once, and 0.1% to 0.15% lies in the top ten. The sequenced material came from naive CD4+ T cells sorted from blood. The receptors were sampled from a man aged 18 to 35 in good health. CDR3s include the opening cysteine and the closing phenylalanine or tryptophan. Each record gives: CDR3 DNA, CDR3 protein, V gene, clone size, J gene, D gene. A D gene is named only where the DNA matches it firmly. Size values are once, few and many counts, or a class for expanded clones, and some rows have none.

DNA: TGTGCCAGCAGCCCAACAGGAATTAGCACAGATACGCAGTATTTT; CDR3: CASSPTGISTDTQYF; V: TRBV5-6; size: NA; J: TRBJ2-3; D: NA
DNA: TGTGCCAGCTCACCACCATCAAGGGAAGCCGGGGAGCTGTTTTTT; CDR3: CASSPPSREAGELFF; V: TRBV18; size: NA; J: TRBJ2-2; D: NA
DNA: TGCGCCAGCAGCCAAGAGCAGGTTTTGGACACTGAAGCTTTCTTT; CDR3: CASSQEQVLDTEAFF; V: TRBV4-1; size: NA; J: TRBJ1-1; D: NA
DNA: TGTGCCAGCAGTTTATCGAGGGCCCTCTCCTACGAGCAGTACTTC; CDR3: CASSLSRALSYEQYF; V: TRBV27; size: once; J: TRBJ2-7; D: NA
DNA: TGCAGCGCTGTGAAACCCGTCCCCTACGAGCAGTACTTC; CDR3: CSAVKPVPYEQYF; V: TRBV29-1; size: NA; J: TRBJ2-7; D: NA
DNA: TGTGCCACCAGGGCCTCCAGCCTCTACGAGCAGTACTTC; CDR3: CATRASSLYEQYF; V: TRBV9; size: NA; J: TRBJ2-7; D: NA
DNA: TGTGCCAGCAGCTTCTCAGGGGGCTTTGAGCAGTTCTTC; CDR3: CASSFSGGFEQFF; V: TRBV7-9; size: NA; J: TRBJ2-1; D: TRBD1
DNA: TGCGCCAGCAGTTGGACTATACAATCCTACGAGCAGTACTTC; CDR3: CASSWTIQSYEQYF; V: TRBV10-2; size: NA; J: TRBJ2-7; D: NA
DNA: TGTGCCAGCAGTCAGAGTCGCAAGGGGACTGAAGCTTTCTTT; CDR3: CASSQSRKGTEAFF; V: TRBV6-5; size: NA; J: TRBJ1-1; D: NA
DNA: TGCGCCAGCAGCCCACAGGGCTACGAGCAGTACTTC; CDR3: CASSPQGYEQYF; V: TRBV4-1; size: NA; J: TRBJ2-7; D: NA
DNA: TGCAGTGGGGGGAAGCAGGATACGCAGTATTTT; CDR3: CSGGKQDTQYF; V: TRBV20-1; size: once; J: TRBJ2-3; D: NA
DNA: TGTGCCAGCAGCCTAAGCGCGGGACTAGCGGAGACCCAGTACTTC; CDR3: CASSLSAGLAETQYF; V: TRBV7-9; size: NA; J: TRBJ2-5; D: TRBD2
DNA: TGTGCCAGTAGCCGGGGACAGGGTATAGAGACCCAGTACTTC; CDR3: CASSRGQGIETQYF; V: TRBV19; size: NA; J: TRBJ2-5; D: TRBD1
DNA: TGCGCCAGCAGCCAAGTATGGCCGGCCACCGGGGAGCTGTTTTTT; CDR3: CASSQVWPATGELFF; V: TRBV4-3; size: NA; J: TRBJ2-2; D: NA
DNA: TGTGCCAGCAGTCCAAAGACCGGGACAGGGAAATCACCCCTCCACTTT; CDR3: CASSPKTGTGKSPLHF; V: TRBV27; size: NA; J: TRBJ1-6; D: TRBD1
DNA: TGTGCCAGCAGTTACCCCCTAACCCTAGCGACAGGCTCCTACGAGCAGTACTTC; CDR3: CASSYPLTLATGSYEQYF; V: TRBV28; size: NA; J: TRBJ2-7; D: NA
DNA: TGTGCCAGCAGGCAAGGCCTCAAGAACACTGAAGCTTTCTTT; CDR3: CASRQGLKNTEAFF; V: TRBV27; size: NA; J: TRBJ1-1; D: NA
DNA: TGCGCCAGACCAGGGCCGGTGCAGTACTTC; CDR3: CARPGPVQYF; V: TRBV10-1; size: NA; J: TRBJ2-7; D: NA
DNA: TGTGCCAGCAGCTTGGGGGGACATGAAAGCTATGGCTACACCTTC; CDR3: CASSLGGHESYGYTF; V: TRBV5-4; size: NA; J: TRBJ1-2; D: NA
DNA: TGTGCCAGCAGCTTTGCTAGCGGGAGAACAGATACGCAGTATTTT; CDR3: CASSFASGRTDTQYF; V: TRBV5-4; size: NA; J: TRBJ2-3; D: TRBD2
DNA: TGTGCCAGTGGTTTACCGGACGGCCCCTTTAACTTC; CDR3: CASGLPDGPFNF; V: TRBV19; size: NA; J: TRBJ1-2; D: NA
DNA: TGTGCCAGCAGCTTACTAGACTCCTACAATGAGCAGTTCTTC; CDR3: CASSLLDSYNEQFF; V: TRBV5-6; size: NA; J: TRBJ2-1; D: NA
DNA: TGTGCCAGCAGCGGCAGTCGGTTCCGGGGGGACGGTTCTGGCTACACCTTC; CDR3: CASSGSRFRGDGSGYTF; V: TRBV5-6; size: NA; J: TRBJ1-2; D: NA
DNA: TGCGCCAGCAGAGATACCCCGGGACAGAATTATTCACCCCTCCACTTT; CDR3: CASRDTPGQNYSPLHF; V: TRBV4-1; size: NA; J: TRBJ1-6; D: TRBD1
DNA: TGTGCCAGCAGTTACTCACCGGGGTCAGGGGCCAACGTCCTGACTTTC; CDR3: CASSYSPGSGANVLTF; V: TRBV6-5; size: NA; J: TRBJ2-6; D: NA
DNA: TGTGCCACCACTCAAGGGGCAGTATTCACTGAAGCTTTCTTT; CDR3: CATTQGAVFTEAFF; V: TRBV10-3; size: once; J: TRBJ1-1; D: NA
DNA: TGCGCCAGCAGTGAGTCTAGTGGACAGGGATCAGATACGCAGTATTTT; CDR3: CASSESSGQGSDTQYF; V: TRBV10-1; size: NA; J: TRBJ2-3; D: TRBD1
DNA: TGTGCCAGCAGTTTATCGGACAGGGCATCGACCTATGGCTACACCTTC; CDR3: CASSLSDRASTYGYTF; V: TRBV28; size: NA; J: TRBJ1-2; D: TRBD1
DNA: TGCGCCAGCAGCTCCGGGCTAGCGGGGGGCGGCACAGATACGCAGTATTTT; CDR3: CASSSGLAGGGTDTQYF; V: TRBV5-1; size: NA; J: TRBJ2-3; D: TRBD2
DNA: TGCAGCGTTGAAGGAGGCCGCCGGGACGGGGAAAACATTCAGTACTTC; CDR3: CSVEGGRRDGENIQYF; V: TRBV29-1; size: NA; J: TRBJ2-4; D: NA
DNA: TGTGCCTCCCTGGGCGGGTCGACCTTAGAGCAGTACTTC; CDR3: CASLGGSTLEQYF; V: TRBV6-5; size: NA; J: TRBJ2-7; D: NA
DNA: TGTGCCAGCAGCTCCAATTCCCGGGGCAATCAGCCCCAGCATTTT; CDR3: CASSSNSRGNQPQHF; V: TRBV28; size: NA; J: TRBJ1-5; D: NA
DNA: TGCAGCGTTGAAGTCAGGCTGAACACTGAAGCTTTCTTT; CDR3: CSVEVRLNTEAFF; V: TRBV29-1; size: NA; J: TRBJ1-1; D: NA
DNA: TGTGCCAGCAGTTGGCAGGGGGCCTTAGCTAACTATGGCTACACCTTC; CDR3: CASSWQGALANYGYTF; V: TRBV28; size: NA; J: TRBJ1-2; D: TRBD1